The 5 T cell receptor beta chains given below trace back to one sample, sequenced in a study of shared clonotypes between healthy human individuals. Profiling relied on immunoSEQ multiplex PCR, and the TCRdb table lists in-frame clones only, not all of them. The sample includes roughly 2.1 million clones, about 92% of them seen just once. Naive CD8 cells lacked CD45RO and underwent positive selection for CCR7, leaving out terminally differentiated effector memory CD45RA+ cells. Sequencing input: naive CD8+ T cells from PBMCs. The receptors were gathered from a man between 18 and 29 years old in good health. Some clones in this sample may be carry-over from other donors' samples.

The rearrangement uses TRBV27 and TRBJ2-1; 7 positions match TRBD1. This CDR3 region has 17 residues. Germline loops: CDR1 MNHEY, CDR2 SMNVEV (reference sequence). V lost 6 bases to trimming and J lost 3 bases; unmatched junction nucleotides: 14. CDR3 loop: CASSLIPGRGIYNEQFF. CDR3 nucleotide sequence: TGTGCCAGCAGCCTTATCCCAGGCAGGGGGATCTACAATGAGCAGTTCTTC.

This clone showed up just once. This rearrangement joins TRBV29-1 to TRBJ2-1, with TRBD2 matching 9 bases. With V trimmed by 2 bases and J by 3 bases, 8 bases remained unmatched. Germline CDR1 reads SQVTM; CDR2 reads ANQGSEA. The CDR3 length is 16 residues. The CDR3 DNA reads TGCAGCGTTGAAATCCGTAGCGGGAGTTTCTACAATGAGCAGTTCTTC. Translated, it gives CSVEIRSGSFYNEQFF.

About this clone: Additional DNA sequences in this sample encode the identical CDR3. This chain joins TRBV6-5 and TRBJ1-1; the D is unclear. Germline loops: CDR1 MNHEY, CDR2 SVGAGI. The length of the CDR3 is 13 residues. V was shortened by 0 bases and J by 5 bases, with 7 bases between the two germline ends. This CDR3 is CASSYSEGTEAFF. CDR3 DNA: TGTGCCAGCAGTTACTCGGAAGGAACTGAAGCTTTCTTT.

J is TRBJ1-2 and V is TRBV4-3, with a tentative D call TRBD1 (6 bases). V was pared by 3 bases and J by 8 bases, with 16 bases between. The CDR3 covers 14 residues. The germline V gene encodes CDR1 LGHNA and CDR2 YSLEER. CDR3 DNA sequence: TGCGCCAGCAGCCATGGGCAGGGGCTGGGGGGCTACACCTTC. Its translation is CASSHGQGLGGYTF.

Here the CDR3 reads CASSLGDRGTDTQYF. The DNA of the CDR3 is TGTGCCAGCAGCTTGGGGGACAGGGGTACAGATACGCAGTATTTT. The chain has TRBV5-6 and TRBJ2-3; TRBD1 aligns across 10 bases. Germline V gene lookup returns CDR1 SGHDT and CDR2 YYEEEE. Trimming removed 0 bases from V and 3 bases from J; junction bases left unmatched: 1. CDR3 length equals 15 residues.